The 10 T cell receptor beta chains presented below share a single source sample, sequenced in a study of follicular helper T cells after annual influenza vaccination. Sequencing was performed with immunoSEQ multiplex PCR; in TCRdb, only in-frame clones are kept and a portion is missing. The sample holds about 10,000 clones, roughly 85% seen once. As to time point: 2014-2015 season, 7 days after vaccination. Sequenced here: CXCR5- memory CD4+ T cells sorted from blood, sampled 7 days after influenza vaccination. Receptors were obtained from an adult who received the influenza vaccine.

V usage is TRBV4-1 and J usage is TRBJ1-2; tentative D call: TRBD1 (5 bases). CDR1 is MGHRA and CDR2 is YSYEKL in the germline V gene. Trimming removed 5 bases from V and 7 bases from J, with 17 bases in between. The length of the CDR3 is 14 residues. In DNA form, the CDR3 reads TGCGCCAGCAGCAACCGGGACCCATTGCGTGGCTACACCTTC. It specifies CASSNRDPLRGYTF.

This clone was counted only a few times. The CDR3 nucleotides are TGTGCCAGCAGTTTATCACAGAATAATTCACCCCTCCACTTT. Amino acids: CASSLSQNNSPLHF. This chain links TRBV27 with TRBJ1-6; D is unresolved. The CDR3 has 14 residues. V was pared by 0 bases and J by 5 bases, with 5 bases between. From germline, CDR1 is MNHEY and CDR2 SMNVEV (reference sequence).

J is TRBJ1-1 and V is TRBV7-9; D is unclear. The CDR3 loop spans 14 amino acids. From germline, CDR1 is SEHNR and CDR2 FQNEAQ (reference sequence). Trimming took off 2 bases at V and 0 bases at J, with 7 bases between the two ends. In nucleotides, the CDR3 is TGTGCCAGCAGCTTAAACGGGTTGAACACTGAAGCTTTCTTT. Translating it yields CASSLNGLNTEAFF.

This clone was counted between two and nine times. The CDR3 DNA is TGTGCCAGCAGTGGTCCGGGACAGGGTACGAAGCAGTACTTC. It encodes CASSGPGQGTKQYF. The chain employs TRBV6-1 and TRBJ2-7; 9 bases are a match to TRBD1. The CDR3 covers 14 residues. V dropped 4 bases and J dropped 8; count of bases not matched to a gene: 9. CDR1 and CDR2 (germline): MNHNS, SASEGT.

V gene TRBV14 combines with J gene TRBJ1-1, with a weak D call TRBD1 (6 bases). The CDR3 sequence is 13 residues long. The germline V and J ends were trimmed by 0 bases and 9 bases, with 11 bases remaining between them. Germline V CDR1 and CDR2: SGHDN, FVKESK. CDR3 sequence: CASSQDLQGKAFF. CDR3 nucleotides: TGTGCCAGCAGCCAAGATTTACAGGGCAAAGCTTTCTTT.

CDR3 protein: CASSKTPGLIEQYF. The DNA for the CDR3 is TGTGCCAGCAGTAAGACGCCGGGACTCATAGAGCAGTACTTC. This sequence joins TRBV6-5 and TRBJ2-7; a possible D gene is TRBD2 (6 bases). Trimming took off 5 bases at V and 7 bases at J, with 18 bases between the two ends. This CDR3 is 14 amino acids long. Looked up from germline, CDR1 is MNHEY and CDR2 is SVGAGI.

This rearrangement joins TRBV5-4 to TRBJ2-3; D gene unclear. Looked up from germline, CDR1 is SGHNT and CDR2 is YYREEE (reference sequence). V was clipped by 0 bases and J by 4 bases, with 12 bases between them. This CDR3 has 15 residues. In DNA, the CDR3 is TGTGCCAGCAGCTTGGGTATGTCGTTATCAGATACGCAGTATTTT. Its protein product is CASSLGMSLSDTQYF.

This chain joins TRBV19 and TRBJ1-5, with a weak D call TRBD1 (6 bases). The ends were cut back, 5 bases at V and 3 bases at J, with 26 bases in the middle. Germline V gives CDR1 LNHDA, CDR2 SQIVND (reference sequence). The CDR3 is 19 amino acids. This chain's CDR3 is CASSPYRGGLQGANQPQHF. CDR3 sequence (DNA): TGTGCCAGTAGTCCTTATCGGGGGGGCCTCCAAGGGGCCAATCAGCCCCAGCATTTT.

The chain joins TRBV5-6 to TRBJ2-1; D might be TRBD1 (5 bases). Deletions cut 1 base from V and 7 bases from J, with 15 bases between. The CDR3 totals 15 residues. Per the germline V gene, CDR1 is SGHDT and CDR2 is YYEEEE. The CDR3 sequence is CASSLLAGFLNEQFF. CDR3 DNA: TGTGCCAGCAGCTTGTTGGCAGGGTTCCTGAATGAGCAGTTCTTC.

The V gene is TRBV5-4, the J gene TRBJ2-7, with 8 nucleotides matching TRBD2. CDR3 length: 15 amino acids. Losses at the gene ends were 6 bases for V and 1 base for J; bases not matched to a gene: 9. The germline CDR1 and CDR2 sequences are SGHNT and YYREEE (reference sequence). This chain's CDR3 is CASMPGGTGSYEQYF. CDR3 nucleotide sequence: TGTGCCAGCATGCCGGGAGGGACGGGGTCCTACGAGCAGTACTTC.